Sequencing of this T cell receptor (beta chain) was carried out in a study of blood T cell repertoires in COVID-19. As for the study in general: There were acute and convalescent COVID-19 samples, and they came from the United States, Italy and Spain. PBMCs, B-cell-depleted T cells, or T cells provided the cDNA or gDNA that made up the material.

V gave up 6 bases and J gave up 0 bases; unmatched junction bases: 3. From germline, CDR1 is MNHNY and CDR2 SVGAGI (reference sequence). This CDR3 contains 14 residues. The Seattle site enrolled patients during active infection and followed them longitudinally. The authors' processing: Reference gene primer amplification gave estimated nucleated cell counts. Repertoires were generated with immunoSEQ multiplex PCR, while TCRdb's copy carries only in-frame clones and drops some. That table gives V, J and clone size, and the DNA gave D and trimming. The repertoire includes about 150,000 clones, roughly 84% of them detected once, and 0.63% sits in the top ten.

The chain carries TRBV6-6 and TRBJ1-1; TRBD1 matches at 8 bases. The sequenced sample consisted of peripheral blood. This receptor was obtained from a man aged 55 to 69 with COVID-19, enrolled during active disease. The CDR3 loop is CASSRQGMNTEAFF. CDR3 DNA: TGTGCCAGCAGCAGACAGGGGATGAACACTGAAGCTTTCTTT.